This T cell receptor beta chain is drawn from a study of control samples from healthy donors and cancer patients. Data came from immunoSEQ multiplex PCR; TCRdb stores just in-frame clones and leaves some out. The sample includes 100,000 to 150,000 clones, roughly 90% seen only once; the top ten take 4.5% to 7%. The CDR3 totals 14 residues. Germline loops: CDR1 SGHTA, CDR2 FQGNSA. The V and J ends lost 5 bases and 7 bases respectively, with 18 bases between them. Input material: blood. The sequence was collected from a man aged 18 to 30 in good health. The rearrangement joins TRBV7-2 to TRBJ2-7; D may match TRBD1 or TRBD2 (5 bases each). CDR3 sequence (DNA): TGTGCCAGCAGCCCCCCCGGGGACGTCTGGGAGCAGTACTTC. Its protein product is CASSPPGDVWEQYF.